The entry below describes one T cell receptor beta chain. Its antigen is not known. The data originate from a study of monozygotic twins with inflammatory bowel disease. The CDR3 is 16 residues long. Germline CDR1 and CDR2: SGHTA and FQGNSA. Through template switching, UMIs that included a 6-nucleotide sample barcode were added. TCRalpha and TCRbeta cDNA went through nested PCRs of roughly 16 and 10 cycles, two in total. TCRdb re-analyzed the 5' RACE reads; it lists each CDR3 protein once, without DNA. The sample has approximately 400,000 distinct CDR3 sequences. Findings of the study overall: Varied immunosuppressive treatments among patients may have increased repertoire variability. Whereas healthy co-twins had higher TCRbeta diversity (inverse Simpson), IBD patients had lower diversity.

This clonotype was obtained from a human donor with ulcerative colitis or Crohn's disease, or a healthy co-twin of an affected twin (not recorded which). The chain couples TRBV7-2 to TRBJ2-4. The sequenced material came from blood. CDR3 protein: CASSLEWGLAKNIQYF.